This T cell receptor (beta chain) stems from a study of patients and donors after allogeneic stem cell transplantation. A single record per CDR3 protein comes from TCRdb applying MiXCR to the RT-PCR reads. The table has about 230,000 distinct CDR3 sequences, 13% to 15% seen once. The receptor was derived from a human donor who was either an allogeneic HSCT recipient or a stem cell or donor lymphocyte infusion donor (not recorded which). It is not recorded whose cells these are; they may come from a transplant donor. Sequencing was performed on blood, either unsorted or a sorted T cell fraction (not recorded which).

CDR3 sequence reads: CASSSLRGSYEQYF. The CDR3 coding sequence is TGTGCCAGCAGCTCTTTAAGGGGCAGCTACGAGCAGTACTTC. This chain connects TRBV7-9 to TRBJ2-7; possibly TRBD1 for D (5 bases). This CDR3 comprises 14 residues. Germline CDR1 and CDR2: SEHNR and FQNEAQ (reference sequence). V was shortened by 4 bases and J by 3 bases, with 13 bases between the two germline ends.